The table lists the clone carrying this TCR beta chain with many counts. Its antigen is as yet unknown. Described time point: newly diagnosed GD, antithyroid drugs for less than 3 months. RNA isolated from PBMCs was used to make the TCR library. Under American Thyroid Association guidelines, Graves' disease was diagnosed. The record originates from a study of regulatory T cells in long-lasting Graves disease. Study background: For a period under 3 months, newly diagnosed Graves' patients had taken antithyroid drugs. General study results and limits: Only a small sample size was used, which may have cut accuracy.

CDR3 size: 16 residues. Per the germline V gene, CDR1 is MDHEN and CDR2 is SYDVKM. V lost 7 bases to trimming and J lost 0 bases, with 19 bases between them. Building the TCR beta libraries relied on iRepertoire HTBI primers, and CDR3 regions underwent Arm-PCR. Each CDR3 protein gets one entry after TCRdb re-called the multiplex PCR reads with MiXCR. The data contain over 300,000 distinct CDR3 sequences, 15% of them singletons. This specimen was peripheral blood mononuclear cells (PBMCs), taken at new diagnosis, from a patient treated with antithyroid drugs. The chain combines TRBV28 with TRBJ2-7; D may correspond to TRBD1 or TRBD2 (5 bases each). This TCR derives from a female donor with Graves disease. The chain's CDR3 is CASIQTGTGSSYEQYF. The DNA of the CDR3 is TGTGCCAGCATACAAACCGGGACGGGCAGCTCCTACGAGCAGTACTTC. The full variable domain, in which reference TRBV28 and TRBJ2-7 provide the parts outside the CDR3, is DVKVTQSSRYLVKRTGEKVFLECVQDMDHENMFWYRQDPGLGLRLIYFSYDVKMKEKGDIPEGYSVSREKKERFSLILESASTNQTSMYLCASIQTGTGSSYEQYFGPGTRLTVT.